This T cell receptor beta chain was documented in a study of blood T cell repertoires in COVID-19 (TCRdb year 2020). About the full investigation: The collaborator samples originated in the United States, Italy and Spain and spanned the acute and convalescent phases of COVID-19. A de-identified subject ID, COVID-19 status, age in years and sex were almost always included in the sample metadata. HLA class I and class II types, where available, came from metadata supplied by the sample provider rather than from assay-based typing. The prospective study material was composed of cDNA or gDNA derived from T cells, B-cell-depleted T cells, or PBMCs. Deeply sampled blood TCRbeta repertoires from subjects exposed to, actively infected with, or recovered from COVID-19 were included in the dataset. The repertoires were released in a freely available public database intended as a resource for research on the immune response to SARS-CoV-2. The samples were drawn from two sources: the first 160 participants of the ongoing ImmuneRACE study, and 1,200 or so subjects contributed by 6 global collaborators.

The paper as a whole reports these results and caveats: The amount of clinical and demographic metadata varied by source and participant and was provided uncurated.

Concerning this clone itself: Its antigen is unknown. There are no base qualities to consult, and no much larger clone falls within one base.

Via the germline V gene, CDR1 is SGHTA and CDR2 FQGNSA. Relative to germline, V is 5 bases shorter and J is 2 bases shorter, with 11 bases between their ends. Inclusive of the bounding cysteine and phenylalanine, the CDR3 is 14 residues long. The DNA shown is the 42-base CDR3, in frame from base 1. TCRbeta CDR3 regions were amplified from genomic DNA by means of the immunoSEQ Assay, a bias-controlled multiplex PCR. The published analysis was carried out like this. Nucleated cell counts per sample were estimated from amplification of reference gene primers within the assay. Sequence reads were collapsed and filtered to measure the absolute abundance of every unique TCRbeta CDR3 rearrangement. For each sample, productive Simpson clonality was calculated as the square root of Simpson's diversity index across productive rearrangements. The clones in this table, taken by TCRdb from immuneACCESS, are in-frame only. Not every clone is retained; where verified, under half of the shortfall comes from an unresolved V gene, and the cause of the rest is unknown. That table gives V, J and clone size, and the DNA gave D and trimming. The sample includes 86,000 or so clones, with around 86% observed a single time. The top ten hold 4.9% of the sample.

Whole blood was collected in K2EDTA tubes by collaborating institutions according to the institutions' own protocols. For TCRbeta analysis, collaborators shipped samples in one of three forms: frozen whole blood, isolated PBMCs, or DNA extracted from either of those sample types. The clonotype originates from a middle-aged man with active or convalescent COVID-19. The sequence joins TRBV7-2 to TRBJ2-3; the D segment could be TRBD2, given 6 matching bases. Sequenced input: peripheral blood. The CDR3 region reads CASSPRGSTDTQYF. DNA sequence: TGTGCCAGCAGCCCGCGGGGATCCACAGATACGCAGTATTTT.